The 3 T cell receptor beta chains below come from one sample, sequenced in a study of T-cell memory formation after mild COVID-19. Each CDR3 protein is one row after TCRdb ran MiXCR on the 5' RACE reads. The sample comprises under 650,000 distinct CDR3 sequences, 18% of which are singletons, and 12% rests with the top ten. The material sequenced was PBMCs or a T cell subset sorted from them (not recorded which). The receptors were sampled from an adult woman who had mild COVID-19 (a few samples of this study predate the infection). Cell type and time point are not known.

The chain combines TRBV9 with TRBJ2-7; TRBD2 matches at 7 bases. The germline V gene encodes CDR1 SGDLS and CDR2 YYNGEE. The CDR3 contains 14 residues. V lost 4 bases to trimming and J lost 2 bases; unmatched junction nucleotides: 6. The CDR3 spells CASSPRGRPYEQYF. The CDR3 region has the DNA TGTGCCAGCAGCCCGCGGGGGAGGCCCTACGAGCAGTACTTC. Drawing the rest from reference TRBV9 and TRBJ2-7, the complete variable domain is DSGVTQTPKHLITATGQRVTLRCSPRSGDLSVYWYQQSLDQGLQFLIQYYNGEERAKGNILERFSAQQFPDLHSELNLSSLELGDSALYFCASSPRGRPYEQYFGPGTRLTVT.

This clonotype was seen a handful of times. CDR3 in DNA: TGTGCCAGCAGCTTAGTCCCCCTCAGCGGATCCTACGAGCAGTACTTC. Translating gives CASSLVPLSGSYEQYF. The V gene is TRBV7-2, the J gene TRBJ2-7, with TRBD2 as a possible D gene (5 bases). Looked up from germline, CDR1 is SGHTA and CDR2 is FQGNSA. V shed 1 base and J shed 1 base, with 14 bases lying between them. This CDR3 has 16 residues. The full variable domain, its missing parts supplied by reference TRBV7-2 and TRBJ2-7, is GAGVSQSPSNKVTEKGKDVELRCDPISGHTALYWYRQSLGQGLEFLIYFQGNSAPDKSGLPSDRFSAERTGGSVSTLTIQRTQQEDSAVYLCASSLVPLSGSYEQYFGPGTRLTVT.

This clonotype has just a few counts. This CDR3 reads CSFVEQSNYGYTF. CDR3 DNA: TGCAGCTTCGTAGAGCAGTCTAACTATGGCTACACCTTC. The rearrangement links TRBV29-1 to TRBJ1-2; D call uncertain. The V end was cut by 8 bases, the J end by 0 bases, with 13 bases between. CDR1 and CDR2 from the germline V gene are SQVTM and ANQGSEA. This CDR3 region has 13 residues.